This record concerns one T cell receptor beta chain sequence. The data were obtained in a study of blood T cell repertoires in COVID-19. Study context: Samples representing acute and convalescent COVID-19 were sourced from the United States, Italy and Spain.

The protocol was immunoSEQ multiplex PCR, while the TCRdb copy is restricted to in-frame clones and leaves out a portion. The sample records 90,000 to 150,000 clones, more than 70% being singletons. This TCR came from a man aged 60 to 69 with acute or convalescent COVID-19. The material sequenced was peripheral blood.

CDR3 loop: CASSYWGLSSGNTIYF. The CDR3 DNA reads as TGTGCCAGCAGTTACTGGGGACTGAGCTCTGGAAACACCATATATTTT. This chain links TRBV6-6 with TRBJ1-3; D perhaps matches TRBD1 (5 bases). Germline V gives CDR1 MNHNY, CDR2 SVGAGI (reference sequence). The CDR3 has 16 amino acids. Deletions cut 1 base from V and 0 bases from J, with 10 bases between.